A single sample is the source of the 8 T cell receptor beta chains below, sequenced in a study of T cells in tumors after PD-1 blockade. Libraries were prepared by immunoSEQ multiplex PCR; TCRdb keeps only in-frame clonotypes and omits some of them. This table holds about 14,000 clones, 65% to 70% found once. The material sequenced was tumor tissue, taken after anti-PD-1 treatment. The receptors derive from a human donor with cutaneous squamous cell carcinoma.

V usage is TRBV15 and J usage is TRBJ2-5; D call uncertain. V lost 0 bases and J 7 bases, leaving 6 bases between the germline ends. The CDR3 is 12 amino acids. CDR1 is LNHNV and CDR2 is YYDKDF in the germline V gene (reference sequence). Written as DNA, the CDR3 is TGTGCCACCAGCAGAGATCTCGGGACCCAGTACTTC. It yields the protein CATSRDLGTQYF.

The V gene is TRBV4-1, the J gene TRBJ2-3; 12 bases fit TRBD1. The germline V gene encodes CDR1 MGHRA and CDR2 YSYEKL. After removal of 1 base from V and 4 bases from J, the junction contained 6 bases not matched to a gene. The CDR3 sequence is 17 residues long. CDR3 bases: TGCGCCAGCAGCCAAGGGGACAGGGGGCGATTGGCAGATACGCAGTATTTT. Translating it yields CASSQGDRGRLADTQYF.

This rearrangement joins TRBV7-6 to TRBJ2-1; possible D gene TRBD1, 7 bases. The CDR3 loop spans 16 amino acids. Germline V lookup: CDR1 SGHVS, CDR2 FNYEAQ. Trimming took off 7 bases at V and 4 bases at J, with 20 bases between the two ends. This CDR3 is CASTKEGARGYNEQFF. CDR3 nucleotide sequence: TGTGCCAGCACCAAGGAGGGGGCCCGAGGATACAATGAGCAGTTCTTC. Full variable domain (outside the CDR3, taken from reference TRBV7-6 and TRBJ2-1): GAGVSQSPRYKVTKRGQDVALRCDPISGHVSLYWYRQALGQGPEFLTYFNYEAQQDKSGLPNDRFSAERPEGSISTLTIQRTEQRDSAMYRCASTKEGARGYNEQFFGPGTRLTVL.

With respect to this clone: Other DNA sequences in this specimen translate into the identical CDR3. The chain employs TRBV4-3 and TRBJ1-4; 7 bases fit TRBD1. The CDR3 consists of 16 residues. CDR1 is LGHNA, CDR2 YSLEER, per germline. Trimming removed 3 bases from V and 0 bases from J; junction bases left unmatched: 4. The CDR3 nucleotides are TGCGCCAGCAGCCAGGGCGACAGGGCAACTAATGAAAAACTGTTTTTT. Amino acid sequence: CASSQGDRATNEKLFF.

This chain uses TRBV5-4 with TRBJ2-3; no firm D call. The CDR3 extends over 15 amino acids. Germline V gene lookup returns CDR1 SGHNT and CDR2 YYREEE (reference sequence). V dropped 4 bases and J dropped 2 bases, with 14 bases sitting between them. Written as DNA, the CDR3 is TGTGCCAGCAGCACCGGACGCCGAACCACAGATACGCAGTATTTT. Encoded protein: CASSTGRRTTDTQYF. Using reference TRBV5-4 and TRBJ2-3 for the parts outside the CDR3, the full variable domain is ETGVTQSPTHLIKTRGQQVTLRCSSQSGHNTVSWYQQALGQGPQFIFQYYREEENGRGNFPPRFSGLQFPNYSSELNVNALELDDSALYLCASSTGRRTTDTQYFGPGTRLTVL.

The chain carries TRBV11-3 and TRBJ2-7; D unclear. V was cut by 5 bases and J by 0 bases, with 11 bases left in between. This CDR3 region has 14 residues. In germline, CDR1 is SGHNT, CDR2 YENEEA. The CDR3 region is CASSQKRTSYEQYF. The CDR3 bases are TGTGCCAGCAGCCAAAAACGGACCTCCTACGAGCAGTACTTC.

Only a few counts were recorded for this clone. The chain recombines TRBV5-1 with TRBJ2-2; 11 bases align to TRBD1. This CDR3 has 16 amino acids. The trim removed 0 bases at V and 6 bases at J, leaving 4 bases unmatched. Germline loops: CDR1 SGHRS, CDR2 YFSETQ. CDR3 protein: CASSLAGQGAAGELFF. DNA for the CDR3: TGCGCCAGCAGCTTGGCCGGACAGGGGGCCGCCGGGGAGCTGTTTTTT.

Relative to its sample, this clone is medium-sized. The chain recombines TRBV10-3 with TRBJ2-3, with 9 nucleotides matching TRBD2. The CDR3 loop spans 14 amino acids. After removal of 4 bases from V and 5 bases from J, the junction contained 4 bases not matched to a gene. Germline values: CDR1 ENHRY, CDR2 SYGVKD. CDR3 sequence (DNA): TGTGCCATCAGTGGGTTAGCGGGAGAAGATACGCAGTATTTT. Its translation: CAISGLAGEDTQYF.